The subject of this entry is one T cell receptor (beta chain). Its specificity is unknown. This specimen belongs to a study of persistence of HIV-infected CD4 T cells. CDR1 and CDR2 (germline): SGDLS, YYNGEE. Trimming stripped 0 bases from V and 3 bases from J, with 9 bases between. The CDR3 consists of 15 residues. The libraries were made with immunoSEQ version 4 in survey mode. Using immunoSEQ multiplex PCR, the repertoire was profiled, and TCRdb retains in-frame clones only, with some absent. The sample lists roughly 25,000 clones; 74% were seen once. The stimulus was an HIV-1 Gag 15-mer peptide pool, roughly 1 ug/peptide/mL. CD4+ T cells upregulating both CD40 ligand and CD69 were sorted as responding cells.

The TCR originated in an adult man with HIV who was CMV-seropositive. The chain uses TRBV9 and TRBJ2-2; D unclear. The specimen was CD4+ T cells sorted from PBMCs after roughly 20-hour stimulation, collected from a patient who received antiretroviral therapy. The CDR3 DNA reads TGTGCCAGCAGCGTAGAAATAAGAGACACCGGGGAGCTGTTTTTT. This sequence encodes CASSVEIRDTGELFF.